This T cell receptor beta chain was identified during a study of blood T cell repertoires in COVID-19. Study summary: Samples taken during acute and convalescent COVID-19 were collected in the United States, Italy and Spain. The cDNA or gDNA used as material had been derived from T cells, B-cell-depleted T cells, or PBMCs.

This CDR3 is 12 amino acids long. From germline, CDR1 is LGHDT and CDR2 YNNKEL (reference sequence). The germline V and J ends were trimmed by 4 bases and 3 bases, with 3 bases remaining between them. Methods used by the authors: Estimation of nucleated cell counts was performed using reference gene primer amplification. Using immunoSEQ multiplex PCR, the repertoire was profiled, and TCRdb retains in-frame clones only, with some absent. V, J and clone size derive from that table, while D and trimming were established from the DNA sequence. This sample has roughly 280,000 clones, with approximately 89% found just once.

This receptor was identified in a man aged 40-50 years with active or convalescent COVID-19. The rearrangement uses TRBV3-1 (or the pseudogene TRBV3-2) and TRBJ2-2, with no clear D. Material: peripheral blood. CDR3 nucleotides: TGTGCCAGCAGCCCCTACACCGGGGAGCTGTTTTTT. It codes for CASSPYTGELFF.